The following is a T cell receptor (beta chain) sequence with its context. This clonotype came up many times. It has no known antigen specificity. Qualities for individual bases were not recorded, and no much larger clone is one base off. These data are taken from a study of molecular identifiers for immune sequencing clone quantification (dated by TCRdb to 2017 to 2018). The study in broad terms: For a replicate experiment, the RNA from either 20,000 or 100,000 naive CD8 T cells was divided into five aliquots, and four of those aliquots went on to sequencing. This methods study used CD8 T cells to benchmark TCR RNA copy counting and molecular-identifier clustering-based TCR repertoire sequencing (MIDCIRS).

Beyond this particular receptor, the publication reports: Approximately 2.7 recovered TCR RNA copies per cell were obtained by modeling, versus approximately 10 by digital PCR, implying a capture efficiency of 25% to 30%. Even against a background of some 1 million naive CD8 T cells, spiked-in Jurkat TCR RNA amounting to a single cell's worth was reported to be detectable. Identical TCR molecules sharing a barcode could cause highly expanded clone sizes to be underestimated. Naive libraries contained spiked-in Jurkat TCR RNA (roughly 10 copies' worth), which is not part of the donor repertoire. When barcode sub-clustering was not used, chimeric consensus sequences inflated TCR diversity, with chimeras reaching as high as 47%. In CMV-specific effector cells, clones with more than 20 RNA copies contained over 99% of molecules, whereas in naive cells such clones contained under 1% of molecules.

Naive CD8 T cell libraries were made from about 20,000 to 1,000,000 sorted cells using 10%, 30% or 50% of purified RNA. Naive CD8 T cells were FACS-sorted as CD8+CD4-CCR7+CD45RA+ on a BD FACSAria II into RLT Plus buffer. Detection sensitivity was tested by spiking Jurkat RNA equal to over 8 TCR copies' worth into samples containing roughly 17,000-1,000,000 naive CD8 T cells. Enrichment of CD8 T cells was performed with RosetteSep CD8+ T Cell Enrichment Cocktail and Ficoll-Paque, after which ACK red cell lysis was carried out. Preparation of the library involved PCR. Instrument on record: NextSeq 500. Bulk TCR libraries were made following a previously described method, with the TCR primers given in Table S5. The Qiagen AllPrep DNA/RNA kit was used to purify total RNA. Before analysis, reads from multiple sequencing runs of the same library were pooled. The original methods were these. Reads were retained only if their TCR constant sequence matched exactly, and those retained reads were trimmed to 150 nt and grouped according to their 12-nt molecular barcodes. Within each barcode group, reads were sub-clustered at a 15% Levenshtein threshold, and quality-weighted consensus sequences were built per RNA molecule. Non-functional sequences were removed, as were lower-count sequences one edit away from another. Based on fitting two negative binomial distributions, any barcode sub-cluster with under 20% of the maximum read count was discarded. TCRdb passed the public sequencing reads through fastp at Q25 and MiXCR, retaining productive beta sequences. Here each entry gathers all rows of one CDR3 protein and keeps the most common genes and DNA. These V and J calls derive from TCRdb rather than the authors' analysis. Recorded for this sample are 400,000 to 600,000 distinct CDR3 sequences; 25% of them occurred a single time. Of the sample, roughly 0.79% is held by the ten largest clones.

The sequence came from a human donor in good health. Some libraries in this study had Jurkat cell RNA spiked in. The sequenced sample was naive CD8+ T cells from blood, with Jurkat cell RNA spiked in. The sample's cell subset or site label, decoded: FACS-sorted CD8+CD4-CCR7+CD45RA+ naive T cells.

The DNA reads as follows: TGTGCCAGCAGCTTAGTGACTGAGGGTCAGGGTGGCGAGCAGTACTTC. Its coded protein is CASSLVTEGQGGEQYF. The sequence is built from TRBV7-6 and TRBJ2-7, with the D call perhaps TRBD1 or TRBD2, each one matching 5 bases. The CDR3 runs 16 residues from the cysteine to the phenylalanine. Just CDR3 DNA is preserved here, 48 bases in frame from base 1. According to the germline V gene, CDR1 reads SGHVS and CDR2 reads FNYEAQ. The V and J ends are trimmed by 1 base and 6 bases, leaving 19 bases between them. Supplemented by the reference TRBV7-6 and TRBJ2-7 proteins around the CDR3, the complete variable domain is GAGVSQSPRYKVTKRGQDVALRCDPISGHVSLYWYRQALGQGPEFLTYFNYEAQQDKSGLPNDRFSAERPEGSISTLTIQRTEQRDSAMYRCASSLVTEGQGGEQYFGPGTRLTVT.